This T cell receptor beta chain emerged from a study of cytomegalovirus exposure and HLA in healthy donors. Germline values: CDR1 MNHEY, CDR2 SMNVEV (reference sequence). V gave up 3 bases and J gave up 0 bases, with 14 bases separating them. The CDR3 sequence is 17 residues long. Amplification used 60 Vbeta primers and 13 Jbeta primers. TCRdb's copy holds only in-frame clones and misses some; the assay was immunoSEQ multiplex PCR. The table records about 200,000 clones, approximately 78% of them present only once. This clonotype originated in a woman aged 40 to 55 in good health and CMV-seronegative. The V gene is TRBV27, the J gene TRBJ2-2, with D perhaps matching TRBD1 (6 bases). Source material: PBMCs. CDR3 loop: CASSFFGGRANTGELFF. In DNA form, the CDR3 reads TGTGCCAGCAGTTTTTTTGGGGGCCGGGCGAACACCGGGGAGCTGTTTTTT.